Listed here are 14 T cell receptor beta chains from one sample, sequenced in a study of control samples from healthy donors and cancer patients. Here immunoSEQ multiplex PCR was the method, and the copy in TCRdb shows in-frame clones only, minus some. The sample has over 100,000 clones, approximately 92% seen once. Sequencing used blood. The receptors stem from a woman in her fifties or sixties in good health.

This clone was recorded once. This chain links TRBV6-5 with TRBJ1-2; 8 bases are shared with TRBD1. This CDR3 spans 15 amino acids. After removal of 7 bases from V and 1 base from J, the junction contained 8 bases not matched to a gene. Germline V gives CDR1 MNHEY, CDR2 SVGAGI. The CDR3 DNA reads TGTGCCAGCATAGAAGGACAGGGTCTTAACTATGGCTACACCTTC. It codes for CASIEGQGLNYGYTF.

In nucleotides, the CDR3 is TGTGCCAGCAGCCGGATGAATGAAAAACTGTTTTTT. Its translation is CASSRMNEKLFF. The rearrangement links TRBV6-5 to TRBJ1-4; D is unresolved. Trimming removed 6 bases from V and 5 bases from J, with 7 bases in between. CDR1 is MNHEY, CDR2 SVGAGI, per germline. The length of the CDR3 is 12 residues.

In its sample, this clone was seen once. The chain is built from TRBV12-2 and TRBJ1-4. TRBV12-2 is a listed pseudogene. This CDR3 is 14 amino acids long. CDR3 sequence (DNA): TGTGCAAGTCGCCCCCGGGGAGCCAATGAAAAACTGTTTTTT. Protein product: CASRPRGANEKLFF.

Here the CDR3 DNA reads TGTGCCAGCAGTGGGGGACAAATAGGCGGAAACACCATATATTTT. Its translation is CASSGGQIGGNTIYF. The chain uses TRBV6-6 and TRBJ1-3; D perhaps matches TRBD1 (6 bases). Germline-derived CDR1 and CDR2 are MNHNY and SVGAGI (reference sequence). V lost 5 bases to trimming and J lost 4 bases, with 15 bases between them. The CDR3 extends over 15 amino acids.

V is TRBV5-1 and J is TRBJ2-7; possibly TRBD1 for D (5 bases). The CDR3 has 12 amino acids. Trimming shortened V by 3 bases and J by 6 bases, and 10 bases separated the two germline ends. Germline lookup yields CDR1 SGHRS and CDR2 YFSETQ. CDR3 DNA: TGCGCCAGCAGCTCGAACAGGCTCGAGCAGTACTTC. As protein: CASSSNRLEQYF.

This sequence joins TRBV18 and TRBJ2-2; 11 bases line up with TRBD2. Germline V gives CDR1 KGHSH, CDR2 LQKENI. Trimming removed 2 bases from V and 5 bases from J; junction bases left unmatched: 10. The CDR3 consists of 18 residues. For the CDR3, the DNA is TGTGCCAGCTCACCATTGGCCCTAGCGGGAGGAAGGACCGGGGAGCTGTTTTTT. Amino acid sequence: CASSPLALAGGRTGELFF.

Only one count was recorded for this clone. The chain couples TRBV7-8 to TRBJ1-5; the D is unclear. With 2 bases removed from V and 2 bases from J, the gap between germline ends came to 10 bases. The CDR3 is 15 amino acids. Per the germline V gene, CDR1 is SGHVS and CDR2 is FQNEAQ. The CDR3: CASSLSTAGNQPQHF. CDR3 coding DNA: TGTGCCAGCAGCTTATCGACGGCGGGCAATCAGCCCCAGCATTTT.

V is TRBV2 and J is TRBJ1-2; TRBD1 matches 10 bases. CDR3 size: 18 residues. Germline V CDR1 and CDR2: SNHLY, FYNNEI. V shed 7 bases and J 4 bases; nucleotides not matched to a gene: 18. The CDR3 sequence is CASTYHRDRGYGVYGYTF. The CDR3 DNA sequence: TGTGCCAGCACCTACCACCGGGACAGGGGATACGGTGTCTATGGCTACACCTTC.

This clone was picked up one time. For the CDR3, the DNA is TGTGCCAGCAGCGACCCGGGACGGAATTTCCAAGAGACCCAGTACTTC. Protein product: CASSDPGRNFQETQYF. The rearrangement links TRBV7-9 to TRBJ2-5; TRBD1 or TRBD2 may be the D gene (5 bases each). V gave up 5 bases and J gave up 1 base, with 17 bases separating them. This CDR3 has 16 residues. Germline V gene data show CDR1 as SEHNR and CDR2 as FQNEAQ (reference sequence).

This clone came up a few times. This chain links TRBV5-6 with TRBJ1-3; no reliable D call. V was cut by 4 bases and J by 0 bases, with 11 bases left in between. CDR1 is SGHDT and CDR2 is YYEEEE in the germline V gene. This CDR3 has 15 residues. The CDR3 bases are TGTGCCAGCAGCACTGGACCGAGCTCTGGAAACACCATATATTTT. Translation gives CASSTGPSSGNTIYF. Using reference TRBV5-6 and TRBJ1-3 for the parts outside the CDR3, the full variable domain is DAGVTQSPTHLIKTRGQQVTLRCSPKSGHDTVSWYQQALGQGPQFIFQYYEEEERQRGNFPDRFSGHQFPNYSSELNVNALLLGDSALYLCASSTGPSSGNTIYFGEGSWLTVV.

The gene calls are TRBV21-1 and TRBJ2-5; TRBD2 is the table's D call and was not checked against the DNA. TRBV21-1 is an annotated pseudogene. The CDR3 extends over 15 amino acids. CDR3 in amino acids: CASSKVWTAGGTQYF. For the CDR3, the DNA is TGTGCCAGCAGCAAAGTTTGGACAGCGGGGGGGACCCAGTACTTC.

The V call is TRBV12-3 or TRBV12-4, the J call TRBJ2-7; 7 nucleotides line up with TRBD2. The ends lost 4 bases at V and 5 bases at J; junction bases unmatched: 2. This CDR3 has 12 residues. CDR3 loop: CASSWEGHEQYF. The DNA of the CDR3 is TGTGCCAGCAGTTGGGAGGGCCACGAGCAGTACTTC.

The chain employs TRBV11-2 and TRBJ2-5; D gene uncertain. V was cut by 7 bases and J by 4 bases, with 19 bases left in between. CDR1 is SGHAT and CDR2 is FQNNGV in the germline V gene. This CDR3 is built from 15 residues. The CDR3 loop is CASTPEWRTGETQYF. CDR3 coding DNA: TGTGCCAGCACCCCGGAATGGAGAACGGGAGAGACCCAGTACTTC.

The chain links TRBV11-3 to TRBJ2-1; 8 bases fit TRBD2. This CDR3 contains 17 residues. Trimming cost V 4 bases and J 6 bases; bases outside gene matches: 14. Germline CDR1 reads SGHNT; CDR2 reads YENEEA. CDR3 nucleotide sequence: TGTGCCAGCAGCTCCCTAAACAGGTGGGCGGGAGGCAATGAGCAGTTCTTC. It encodes CASSSLNRWAGGNEQFF.